Below, 19 T cell receptor beta chains from the same sample are listed, as sequenced in a study of CD8+ T cells in alopecia areata. Extracted RNA was reverse transcribed, and the resulting cDNA served as sequencing template. Assay used: immunoSEQ multiplex PCR; TCRdb lists only in-frame clones, some missing. This table has around 61,000 clones, approximately 43% appearing once. Sequenced here: CD8+ T cells sorted from blood, sampled at week 0. The receptors derive from a human donor with alopecia areata.

In this sample, this clone turned up once. The sample has other DNA sequences that encode this CDR3 too. V and J are TRBV30 and TRBJ1-1; unclear D gene. The CDR3 is 11 residues long. Germline assignment: CDR1 GTSNPN and CDR2 SVGIG (reference sequence). V was shortened by 4 bases and J by 0 bases, with 3 bases between the two germline ends. This CDR3 reads CAWTVNTEAFF. CDR3 nucleotide sequence: TGTGCCTGGACAGTGAACACTGAAGCTTTCTTT.

This CDR3 reads CASSLGGLAGGNEQFF. Written as DNA, the CDR3 is TGTGCCAGCAGCTTGGGGGGACTAGCGGGAGGCAATGAGCAGTTCTTC. J is TRBJ2-1 and V is TRBV7-8; the match to TRBD2 covers 15 bases. The germline CDR1 and CDR2 sequences are SGHVS and FQNEAQ. This CDR3 spans 16 amino acids. V dropped 3 bases and J dropped 6; count of bases not matched to a gene: 3.

The rearrangement uses TRBV29-1 and TRBJ2-2, with 8 nucleotides matching TRBD2. Germline V gives CDR1 SQVTM, CDR2 ANQGSEA. The V segment lost 6 bases and the J segment 3 bases; nucleotides outside the gene matches: 9. This CDR3 region has 15 residues. CDR3 region: CSVMAFGRDTGELFF. As DNA, the CDR3 is TGCAGCGTCATGGCTTTCGGGAGGGACACCGGGGAGCTGTTTTTT.

The V gene is TRBV4-1, the J gene TRBJ2-2; D gene uncertain. Trimming left V 2 bases short and J 7 bases short, with 23 bases between. The CDR3 length is 18 residues. The germline V gene encodes CDR1 MGHRA and CDR2 YSYEKL. CDR3 region: CASSQIDLLAGVGGELFF. The CDR3 DNA is TGCGCCAGCAGCCAAATTGACCTATTAGCCGGCGTTGGCGGGGAGCTGTTTTTT.

The sample holds many counts of this clone. This chain links TRBV6-5 with TRBJ1-2; perhaps TRBD1 as D (5 bases). The CDR3 runs to 13 residues. V lost 6 bases and J 8 bases, leaving 16 bases between the germline ends. Per germline, CDR1 MNHEY and CDR2 SVGAGI. CDR3 sequence reads: CASSPHRQMGYTF. The CDR3 nucleotides are TGTGCCAGCAGCCCCCACCGACAGATGGGCTACACCTTC.

This clone was observed a handful of times. DNA for the CDR3: TGTGCCAGCAGCTCCCGACAGGTGAGAGGCGAGCAGTACTTC. Its protein product is CASSSRQVRGEQYF. The chain has TRBV5-8 and TRBJ2-7; possible D gene TRBD1, 6 bases. Between the trimmed V and J ends, which lost 3 bases and 6 bases, there was a span of 16 bases. Germline CDR1 SGHTS, CDR2 YDEGEE. The CDR3 covers 14 residues.

V usage is TRBV2 and J usage is TRBJ1-5; D is perhaps TRBD1 (5 bases). The CDR3 loop spans 15 amino acids. Germline CDR1 is SNHLY and CDR2 is FYNNEI. Trimming stripped 3 bases from V and 5 bases from J, with 14 bases between. The CDR3 DNA reads as TGTGCCAGCAGTGAGAGAGACAGCCATTATCAGCCCCAGCATTTT. It is translated as CASSERDSHYQPQHF.

V and J are TRBV9 and TRBJ2-2, with 12 bases aligning to TRBD1. From germline, CDR1 is SGDLS and CDR2 YYNGEE. V was clipped by 3 bases and J by 5 bases; unmatched bases: 5. The CDR3 is 16 residues long. Here the CDR3 reads CASSGGTGGVTGELFF. The DNA of the CDR3 is TGTGCCAGCAGCGGCGGGACAGGGGGCGTAACCGGGGAGCTGTTTTTT.

The CDR3: CASSSTGAVNQPQHF. In nucleotides, the CDR3 is TGTGCCAGCAGTTCGACAGGGGCCGTCAATCAGCCCCAGCATTTT. The chain has TRBV6-5 and TRBJ1-5, with TRBD1 matching 8 bases. This CDR3 contains 15 residues. CDR1 is MNHEY and CDR2 is SVGAGI in the germline V gene. The trim removed 4 bases at V and 3 bases at J, leaving 5 bases unmatched.

This clone has ten or more counts. This chain uses TRBV9 with TRBJ2-1; D unresolved. There are 14 residues in the CDR3. Germline-derived CDR1 and CDR2 are SGDLS and YYNGEE. V was cut by 0 bases and J by 8 bases, with 12 bases left in between. The CDR3 is CASSVEPASDEQFF. Here the CDR3 DNA reads TGTGCCAGCAGCGTAGAACCGGCAAGCGATGAGCAGTTCTTC.

This clone was counted only a few times. The chain carries TRBV28 and TRBJ2-7; D may be TRBD1 (6 bases). The germline V and J ends were trimmed by 6 bases and 2 bases, with 11 bases remaining between them. The CDR3 length is 13 residues. Germline CDR1 reads MDHEN; CDR2 reads SYDVKM. The CDR3 protein is CASRRQVTYEQYF. CDR3 sequence (DNA): TGTGCCAGCAGGAGACAGGTTACCTACGAGCAGTACTTC.

This chain uses TRBV29-1 with TRBJ1-2, with a possible D match to TRBD1 (5 bases). V was shortened by 6 bases and J by 3 bases, with 14 bases between the two germline ends. This CDR3 has 13 residues. Germline assignment: CDR1 SQVTM and CDR2 ANQGSEA. The CDR3, as DNA: TGCAGCGTGCAAACCCCGGGGGACTATGGCTACACCTTC. Translating gives CSVQTPGDYGYTF.

This clone was seen at least ten times. This sequence joins TRBV29-1 and TRBJ2-1, with TRBD2 matching over 7 bases. The CDR3 extends over 12 amino acids. From germline, CDR1 is SQVTM and CDR2 ANQGSEA. The V and J ends lost 7 bases and 6 bases, in that order; junction bases with no gene match: 6. CDR3 region: CSDGTIGNEQFF. In nucleotides, the CDR3 is TGCAGCGACGGGACTATTGGCAATGAGCAGTTCTTC.

This rearrangement joins TRBV5-1 to TRBJ2-1; 8 positions agree with TRBD2. The CDR3 has 16 residues. V lost 0 bases and J lost 5; bases outside the gene matches: 7. Germline CDR1 and CDR2: SGHRS and YFSETQ. The CDR3 DNA reads as TGCGCCAGCAGCTTGGGGGAGCGGGAGTACAACAATGAGCAGTTCTTC. Protein: CASSLGEREYNNEQFF.

This clone was detected only a few times. The CDR3 here is CASSPSPTGELFF. DNA for the CDR3: TGTGCCAGCAGCCCCTCACCCACCGGGGAGCTGTTTTTT. The J gene is TRBJ2-2, the V gene TRBV7-2; D remains unclear. Germline V lookup: CDR1 SGHTA, CDR2 FQGNSA. V was cut by 5 bases and J by 4 bases, with 8 bases left in between. The CDR3 covers 13 residues.

CDR3 nucleotide sequence: TGTGCCAGCCAACCCGGCGGGGGGGAGCTGTTTTTT. Amino acid sequence: CASQPGGGELFF. The chain links TRBV7-8 to TRBJ2-2; weak D call: TRBD2 (5 bases). CDR3 length: 12 residues. Trimming shortened V by 8 bases and J by 8 bases, and 12 bases separated the two germline ends. Germline V gene data show CDR1 as SGHVS and CDR2 as FQNEAQ.

This clone was counted only a few times. This rearrangement joins TRBV29-1 to TRBJ2-5, with a tentative D call TRBD2 (5 bases). V lost 6 bases and J 0 bases, leaving 8 bases between the germline ends. CDR3 length: 12 residues. CDR1 is SQVTM and CDR2 is ANQGSEA in the germline V gene. The CDR3 loop reads CSVTLDQETQYF. In DNA form, the CDR3 reads TGCAGCGTCACACTAGACCAAGAGACCCAGTACTTC.

The sample holds many counts of this clone. The V gene is TRBV11-2, the J gene TRBJ2-1; perhaps D is TRBD1 or TRBD2 (6 bases each). The V gene's germline CDR1 is SGHAT and CDR2 FQNNGV. Trimming stripped 7 bases from V and 7 bases from J, with 11 bases between. The CDR3 is made up of 12 amino acids. CDR3 protein: CASMGAGNEQFF. CDR3 nucleotide sequence: TGTGCCAGCATGGGGGCGGGGAATGAGCAGTTCTTC.

This clone appeared a few times. V usage is TRBV29-1 and J usage is TRBJ2-1; D is unclear. V was clipped by 4 bases and J by 2 bases, with 9 bases between them. The CDR3 covers 13 residues. The germline gives CDR1 SQVTM, CDR2 ANQGSEA. The CDR3 sequence: CSVGGSTYNEQFF. CDR3 sequence (DNA): TGCAGCGTTGGGGGTAGCACCTACAATGAGCAGTTCTTC.